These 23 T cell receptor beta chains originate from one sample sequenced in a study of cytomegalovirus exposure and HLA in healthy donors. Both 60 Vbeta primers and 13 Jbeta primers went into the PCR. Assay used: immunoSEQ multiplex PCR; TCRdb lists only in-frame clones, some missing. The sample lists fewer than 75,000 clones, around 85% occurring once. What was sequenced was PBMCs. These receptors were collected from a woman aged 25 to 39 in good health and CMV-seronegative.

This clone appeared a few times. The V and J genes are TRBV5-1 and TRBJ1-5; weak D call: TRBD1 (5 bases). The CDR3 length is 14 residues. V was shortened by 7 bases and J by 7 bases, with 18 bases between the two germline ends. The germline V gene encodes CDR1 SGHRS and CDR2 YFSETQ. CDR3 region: CASSLGDSGQPQHF. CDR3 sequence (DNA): TGCGCCAGCTCCCTCGGTGACAGTGGGCAGCCCCAGCATTTT.

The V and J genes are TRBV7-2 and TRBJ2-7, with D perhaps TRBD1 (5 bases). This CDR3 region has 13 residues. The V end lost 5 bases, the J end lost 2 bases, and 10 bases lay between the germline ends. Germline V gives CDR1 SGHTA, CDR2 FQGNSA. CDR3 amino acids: CASSPGLTYEQYV. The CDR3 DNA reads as TGTGCCAGCAGCCCAGGGTTAACCTACGAGCAGTACGTC.

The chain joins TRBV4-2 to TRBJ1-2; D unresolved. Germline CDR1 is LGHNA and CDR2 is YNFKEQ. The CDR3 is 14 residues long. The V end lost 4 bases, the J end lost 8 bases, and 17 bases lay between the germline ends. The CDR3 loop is CASSPTREYGGYTF. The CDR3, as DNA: TGTGCCAGCAGCCCAACGAGGGAATATGGCGGCTACACCTTC.

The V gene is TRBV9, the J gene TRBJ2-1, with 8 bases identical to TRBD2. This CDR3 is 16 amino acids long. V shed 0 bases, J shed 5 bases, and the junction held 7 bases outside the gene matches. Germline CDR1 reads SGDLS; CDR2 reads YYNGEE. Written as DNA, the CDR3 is TGTGCCAGCAGCGTAGCTGGGGTAGCGGGGCACAATGAGCAGTTCTTC. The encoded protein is CASSVAGVAGHNEQFF.

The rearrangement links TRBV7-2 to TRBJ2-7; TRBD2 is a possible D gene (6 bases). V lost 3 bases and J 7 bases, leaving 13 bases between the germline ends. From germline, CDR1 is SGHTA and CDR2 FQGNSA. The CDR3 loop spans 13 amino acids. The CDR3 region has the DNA TGTGCCAGCAGCTTCAGTTTCGGAGGGGAGCAGTACGTC. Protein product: CASSFSFGGEQYV.

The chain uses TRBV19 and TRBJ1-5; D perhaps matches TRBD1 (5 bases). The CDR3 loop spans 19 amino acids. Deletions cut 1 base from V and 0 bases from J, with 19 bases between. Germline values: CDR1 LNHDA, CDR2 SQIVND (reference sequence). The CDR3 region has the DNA TGTGCCAGTAGTATAGGAGGCGGGGCCCGACGGATTAGCAATCAGCCCCAGCATTTT. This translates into CASSIGGGARRISNQPQHF.

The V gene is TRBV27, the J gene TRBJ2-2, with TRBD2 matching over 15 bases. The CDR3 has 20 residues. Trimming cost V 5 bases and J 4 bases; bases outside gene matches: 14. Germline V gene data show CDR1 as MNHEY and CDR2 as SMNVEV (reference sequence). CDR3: CASSMTHGLAGGPFTGELFF. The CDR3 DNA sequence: TGTGCCAGCAGTATGACCCACGGACTAGCGGGAGGGCCGTTCACCGGGGAGCTGTTTTTT.

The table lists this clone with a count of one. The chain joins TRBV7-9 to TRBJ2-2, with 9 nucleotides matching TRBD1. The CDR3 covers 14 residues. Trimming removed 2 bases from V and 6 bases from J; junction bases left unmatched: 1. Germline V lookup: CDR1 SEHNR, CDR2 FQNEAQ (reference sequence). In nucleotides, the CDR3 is TGTGCCAGCAGCTTAAGGACAGGGGCCGGGGAGCTGTTTTTT. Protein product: CASSLRTGAGELFF.

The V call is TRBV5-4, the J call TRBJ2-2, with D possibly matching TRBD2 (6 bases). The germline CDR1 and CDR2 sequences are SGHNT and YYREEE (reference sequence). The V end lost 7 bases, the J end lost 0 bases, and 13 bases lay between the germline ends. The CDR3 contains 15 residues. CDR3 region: CASRTGTPNTGELFF. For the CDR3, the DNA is TGTGCCAGCCGAACCGGGACTCCGAACACCGGGGAGCTGTTTTTT.

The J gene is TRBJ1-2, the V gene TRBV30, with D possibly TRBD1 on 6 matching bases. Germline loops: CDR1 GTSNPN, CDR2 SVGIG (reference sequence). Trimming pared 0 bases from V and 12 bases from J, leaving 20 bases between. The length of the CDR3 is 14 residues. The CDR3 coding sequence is TGTGCCTGGAGTGTACAAGAAGGACAGCCCCTCGACACCTTC. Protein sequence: CAWSVQEGQPLDTF.

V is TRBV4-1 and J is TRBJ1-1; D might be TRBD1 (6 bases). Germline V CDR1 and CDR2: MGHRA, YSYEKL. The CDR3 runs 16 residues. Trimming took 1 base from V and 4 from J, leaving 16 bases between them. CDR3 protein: CASSQARGGGSTEAFF. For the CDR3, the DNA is TGCGCCAGCAGCCAAGCCCGAGGGGGTGGGAGCACTGAAGCTTTCTTT.

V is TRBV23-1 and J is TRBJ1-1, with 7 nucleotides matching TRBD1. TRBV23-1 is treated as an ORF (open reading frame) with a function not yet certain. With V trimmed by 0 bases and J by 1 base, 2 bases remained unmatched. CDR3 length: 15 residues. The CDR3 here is CASSQSRGRNTEAFF. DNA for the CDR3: TGCGCCAGCAGTCAATCAAGGGGGCGGAACACTGAAGCTTTCTTT.

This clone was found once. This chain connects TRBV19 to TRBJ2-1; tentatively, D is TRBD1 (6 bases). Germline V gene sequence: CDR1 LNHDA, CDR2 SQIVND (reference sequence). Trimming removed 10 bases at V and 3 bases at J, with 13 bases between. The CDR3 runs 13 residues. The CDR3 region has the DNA TGTGCCACGTCGCCGACAGGCTACAATGAGCAGTTCTTC. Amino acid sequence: CATSPTGYNEQFF.

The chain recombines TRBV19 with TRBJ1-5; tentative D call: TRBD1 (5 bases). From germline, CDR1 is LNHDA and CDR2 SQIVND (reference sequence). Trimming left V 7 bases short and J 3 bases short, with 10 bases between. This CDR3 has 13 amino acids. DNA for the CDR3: TGTGCCAGTACCCACAGGCTCAATCAGCCCCAGCATTTT. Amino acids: CASTHRLNQPQHF.

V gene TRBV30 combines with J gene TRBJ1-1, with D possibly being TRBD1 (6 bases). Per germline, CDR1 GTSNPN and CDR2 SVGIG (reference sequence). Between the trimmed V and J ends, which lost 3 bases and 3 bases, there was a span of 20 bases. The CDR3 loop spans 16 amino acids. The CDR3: CAWRETPRGRDTEAFF. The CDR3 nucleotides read TGTGCCTGGAGAGAGACCCCCAGGGGACGGGACACTGAAGCTTTCTTT.

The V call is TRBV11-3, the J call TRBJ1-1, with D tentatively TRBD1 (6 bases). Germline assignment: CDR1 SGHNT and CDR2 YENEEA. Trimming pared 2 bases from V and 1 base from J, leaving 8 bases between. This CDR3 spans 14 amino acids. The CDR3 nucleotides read TGTGCCAGCAGCTTAAGACAGGCGAACACTGAAGCTTTCTTT. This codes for CASSLRQANTEAFF.

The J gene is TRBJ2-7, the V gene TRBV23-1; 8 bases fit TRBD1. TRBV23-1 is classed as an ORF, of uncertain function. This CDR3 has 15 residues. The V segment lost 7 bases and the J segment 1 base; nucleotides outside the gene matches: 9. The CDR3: CASTPGQDPSYEQYV. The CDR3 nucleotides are TGCGCCAGCACCCCGGGACAGGACCCGTCCTACGAGCAGTACGTC.

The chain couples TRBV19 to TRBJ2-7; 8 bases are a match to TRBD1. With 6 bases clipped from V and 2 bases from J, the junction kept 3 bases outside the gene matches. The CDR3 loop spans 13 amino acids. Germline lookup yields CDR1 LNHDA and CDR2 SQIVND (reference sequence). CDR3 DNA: TGTGCCAGTAGCCCGGGACAGGCCTACGAGCAGTACTTC. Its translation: CASSPGQAYEQYF.

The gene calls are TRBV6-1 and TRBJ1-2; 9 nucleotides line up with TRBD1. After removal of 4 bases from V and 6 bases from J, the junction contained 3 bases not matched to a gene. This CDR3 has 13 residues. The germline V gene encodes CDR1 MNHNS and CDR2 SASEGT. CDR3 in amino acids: CASSAQGAHGYTF. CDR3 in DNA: TGTGCCAGCAGTGCACAGGGGGCCCATGGCTACACCTTC.

The CDR3 reads CASSDIPNTEAFF. The CDR3, as DNA: TGCGCCAGCAGTGACATTCCGAACACTGAAGCTTTCTTT. V is TRBV10-2 and J is TRBJ1-1; D remains unclear. Germline assignment: CDR1 WSHSY and CDR2 SAAADI. There are 13 residues in the CDR3. Trimming took off 3 bases at V and 1 base at J, with 6 bases between the two ends.

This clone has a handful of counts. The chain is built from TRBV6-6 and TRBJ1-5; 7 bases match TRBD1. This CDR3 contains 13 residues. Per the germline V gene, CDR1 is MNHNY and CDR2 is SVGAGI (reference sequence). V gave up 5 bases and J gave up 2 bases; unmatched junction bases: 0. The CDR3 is CASSTGGNQPQHF. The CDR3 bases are TGTGCCAGCAGTACAGGGGGCAATCAGCCCCAGCATTTT.

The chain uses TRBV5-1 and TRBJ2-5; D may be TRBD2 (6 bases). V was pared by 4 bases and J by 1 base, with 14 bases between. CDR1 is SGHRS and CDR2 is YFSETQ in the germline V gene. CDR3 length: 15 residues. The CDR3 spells CASSHTGGPQETQYF. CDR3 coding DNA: TGCGCCAGCAGCCATACCGGGGGTCCCCAAGAGACCCAGTACTTC.

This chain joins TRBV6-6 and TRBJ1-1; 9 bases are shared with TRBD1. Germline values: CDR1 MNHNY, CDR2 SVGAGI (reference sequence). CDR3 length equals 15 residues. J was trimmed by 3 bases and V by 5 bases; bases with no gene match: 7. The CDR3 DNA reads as TGTGCCAGCAGTGGACAGGGGACGAAGTACACTGAAGCTTTCTTT. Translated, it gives CASSGQGTKYTEAFF.